This record looks at one T cell receptor beta chain sequence and its context. Its antigen is undetermined. Method: immunoSEQ multiplex PCR; TCRdb's copy keeps in-frame clones and lacks some. Of about 160,000 clones listed, around 90% are singletons. The study pooled second doses at about 4 or about 12 weeks. This sample is drawn from a study of T cell responses to AZD1222 COVID-19 vaccine. Whole-study findings and limits: Along spike, vaccine-associated CD4 TCRs were found throughout, with dominance at 160-218 and 743-854. Most donors were white British and more were female, and clonal diversity was possibly underestimated. Rises in breadth and depth of Spike-specific TCRs came after two AZD1222 doses.

This TCR was sampled from an adult who received the AZD1222 COVID-19 vaccine. Sample: peripheral blood, taken 28 days after the second AZD1222 dose.

The CDR3, as DNA: TGTGCCAGCAGTTCCCGTGGTTTTACGGCACGCAATGAGCAGTTCTTC. Protein product: CASSSRGFTARNEQFF. The chain is built from TRBV6-2 or TRBV6-3 and TRBJ2-1; unclear D gene. CDR1 is MNHEY, CDR2 SVGEGT, per germline. The CDR3 totals 16 residues. V lost 4 bases to trimming and J lost 6 bases, with 19 bases between them.